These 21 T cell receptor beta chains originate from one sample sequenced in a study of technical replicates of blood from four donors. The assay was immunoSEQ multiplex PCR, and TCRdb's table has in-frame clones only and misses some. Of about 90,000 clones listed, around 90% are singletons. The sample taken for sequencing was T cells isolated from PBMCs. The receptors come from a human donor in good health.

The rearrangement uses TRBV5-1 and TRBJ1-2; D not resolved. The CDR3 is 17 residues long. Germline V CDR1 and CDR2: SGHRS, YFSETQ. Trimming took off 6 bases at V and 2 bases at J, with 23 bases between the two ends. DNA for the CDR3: TGCGCCAGCACCGATCATCGAAAGACGGGGAAAAACTATGGCTACACCTTC. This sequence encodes CASTDHRKTGKNYGYTF. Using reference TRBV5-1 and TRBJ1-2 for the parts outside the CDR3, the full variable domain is KAGVTQTPRYLIKTRGQQVTLSCSPISGHRSVSWYQQTPGQGLQFLFEYFSETQRNKGNFPGRFSGRQFSNSRSEMNVSTLELGDSALYLCASTDHRKTGKNYGYTFGSGTRLTVV.

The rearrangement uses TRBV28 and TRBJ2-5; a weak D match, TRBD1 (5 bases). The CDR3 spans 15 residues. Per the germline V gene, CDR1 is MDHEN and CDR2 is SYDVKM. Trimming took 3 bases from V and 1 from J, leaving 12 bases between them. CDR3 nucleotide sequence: TGTGCCAGCAGTTTTTCTATAGGGGCCCAAGAGACCCAGTACTTC. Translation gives CASSFSIGAQETQYF.

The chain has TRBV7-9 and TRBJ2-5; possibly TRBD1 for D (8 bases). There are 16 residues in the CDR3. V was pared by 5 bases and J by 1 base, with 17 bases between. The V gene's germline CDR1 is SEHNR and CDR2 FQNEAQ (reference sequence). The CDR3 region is CASSVTGAGAQETQYF. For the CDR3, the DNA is TGTGCCAGCAGCGTGACAGGGGCGGGGGCCCAAGAGACCCAGTACTTC.

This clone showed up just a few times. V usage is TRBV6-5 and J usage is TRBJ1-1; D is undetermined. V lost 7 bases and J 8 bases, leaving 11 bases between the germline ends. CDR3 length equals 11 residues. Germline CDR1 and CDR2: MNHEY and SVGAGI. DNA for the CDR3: TGTGCCAGCATCTACTGGGCAGAAGCTTTCTTT. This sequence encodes CASIYWAEAFF.

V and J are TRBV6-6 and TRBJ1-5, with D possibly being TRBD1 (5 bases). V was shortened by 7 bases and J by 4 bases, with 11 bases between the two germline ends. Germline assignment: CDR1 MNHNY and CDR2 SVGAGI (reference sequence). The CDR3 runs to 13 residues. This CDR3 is CASKNRGNQPQHF. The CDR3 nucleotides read TGTGCCAGCAAAAATCGGGGGAATCAGCCCCAGCATTTT.

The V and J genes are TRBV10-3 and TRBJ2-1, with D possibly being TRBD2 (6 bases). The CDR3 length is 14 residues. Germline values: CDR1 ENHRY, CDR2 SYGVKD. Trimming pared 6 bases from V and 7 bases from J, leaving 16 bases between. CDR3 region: CAIRRDGGSNEQFF. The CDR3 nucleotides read TGTGCCATCAGGAGAGACGGAGGGAGTAATGAGCAGTTCTTC.

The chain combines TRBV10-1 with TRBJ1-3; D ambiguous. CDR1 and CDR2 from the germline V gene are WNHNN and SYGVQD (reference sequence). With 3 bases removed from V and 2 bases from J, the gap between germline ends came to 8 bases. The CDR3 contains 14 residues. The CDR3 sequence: CASSDLSAGNTIYF. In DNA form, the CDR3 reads TGCGCCAGCAGTGACCTAAGCGCTGGAAACACCATATATTTT.

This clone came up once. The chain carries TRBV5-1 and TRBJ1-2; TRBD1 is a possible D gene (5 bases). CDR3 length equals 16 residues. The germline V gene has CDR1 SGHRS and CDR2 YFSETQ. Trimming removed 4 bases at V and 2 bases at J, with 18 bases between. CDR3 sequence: CASSPVAGDPNYGYTF. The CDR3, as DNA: TGCGCCAGCAGCCCCGTTGCGGGGGATCCAAACTATGGCTACACCTTC.

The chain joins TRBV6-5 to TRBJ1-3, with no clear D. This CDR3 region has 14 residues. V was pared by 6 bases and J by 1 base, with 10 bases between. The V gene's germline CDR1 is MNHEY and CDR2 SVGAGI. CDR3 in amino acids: CASRLRVSGNTIYF. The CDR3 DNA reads TGTGCCAGCAGATTGCGGGTGTCTGGAAACACCATATATTTT.

CDR3 amino acids: CASREDRNGEKLFF. In nucleotides, the CDR3 is TGTGCCAGCAGAGAAGACAGGAATGGCGAAAAACTGTTTTTT. V is TRBV7-9 and J is TRBJ1-4, with D possibly TRBD1 on 6 matching bases. CDR3 length equals 14 residues. The V gene lost 6 bases and the J gene lost 8 bases, with 16 bases spanning the gap. CDR1 is SEHNR, CDR2 FQNEAQ, per germline (reference sequence).

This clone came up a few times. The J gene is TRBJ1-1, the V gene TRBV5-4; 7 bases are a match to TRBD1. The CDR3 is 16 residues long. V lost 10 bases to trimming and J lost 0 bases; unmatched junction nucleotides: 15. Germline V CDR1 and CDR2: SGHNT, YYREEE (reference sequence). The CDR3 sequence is CAHTRQGFSMNTEAFF. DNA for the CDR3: TGTGCCCACACTAGACAGGGCTTCAGCATGAACACTGAAGCTTTCTTT.

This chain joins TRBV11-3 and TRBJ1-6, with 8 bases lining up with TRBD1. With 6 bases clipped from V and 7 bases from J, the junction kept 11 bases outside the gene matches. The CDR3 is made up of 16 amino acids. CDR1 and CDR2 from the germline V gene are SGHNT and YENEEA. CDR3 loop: CASRSRRTGTNSPLHF. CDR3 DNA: TGTGCCAGCAGATCTCGACGGACAGGGACGAATTCACCCCTCCACTTT.

CDR3 coding DNA: TGTGCCAGCAGAGCGGAGCTTTGGACTAGCGGGAGGAAACAAGAGACCCAGTACTTC. Translation: CASRAELWTSGRKQETQYF. The rearrangement joins TRBV28 to TRBJ2-5, with 14 bases that match TRBD2. CDR1 and CDR2 from the germline V gene are MDHEN and SYDVKM. There are 19 residues in the CDR3. Unmatched junction bases numbered 14, after V lost 6 bases and J lost 2 bases.

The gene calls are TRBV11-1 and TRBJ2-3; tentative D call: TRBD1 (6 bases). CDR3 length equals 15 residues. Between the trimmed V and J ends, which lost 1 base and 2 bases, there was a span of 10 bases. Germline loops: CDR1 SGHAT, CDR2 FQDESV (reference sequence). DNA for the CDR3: TGTGCCAGCAGCTTAGGTCAGGGGTACACAGATACGCAGTATTTT. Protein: CASSLGQGYTDTQYF.

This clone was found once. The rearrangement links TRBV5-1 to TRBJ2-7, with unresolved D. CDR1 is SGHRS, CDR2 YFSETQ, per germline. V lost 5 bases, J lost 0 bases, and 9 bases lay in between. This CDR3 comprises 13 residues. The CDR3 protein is CASRPTLSYEQYF. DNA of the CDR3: TGCGCCAGCAGGCCGACTCTCTCCTACGAGCAGTACTTC.

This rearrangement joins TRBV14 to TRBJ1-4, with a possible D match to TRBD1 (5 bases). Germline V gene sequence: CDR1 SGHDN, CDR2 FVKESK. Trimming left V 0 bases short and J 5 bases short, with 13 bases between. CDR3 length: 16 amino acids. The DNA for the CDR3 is TGTGCCAGCAGCCAAGATGGCCGGACACCGAATGAAAAACTGTTTTTT. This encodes CASSQDGRTPNEKLFF.

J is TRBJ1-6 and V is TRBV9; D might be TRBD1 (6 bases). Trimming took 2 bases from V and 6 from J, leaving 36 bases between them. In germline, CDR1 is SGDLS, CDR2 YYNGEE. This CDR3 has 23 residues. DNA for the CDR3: TGTGCCAGCAGCGTGGGGCCCCATTTCGACAGGTCTCTAGCGGTCGGGGGTAATTCACCCCTCCACTTT. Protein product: CASSVGPHFDRSLAVGGNSPLHF. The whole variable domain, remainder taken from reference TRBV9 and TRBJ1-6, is DSGVTQTPKHLITATGQRVTLRCSPRSGDLSVYWYQQSLDQGLQFLIQYYNGEERAKGNILERFSAQQFPDLHSELNLSSLELGDSALYFCASSVGPHFDRSLAVGGNSPLHFGNGTRLTVT.

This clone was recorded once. The CDR3 here is CAWSLSGGEKLFF. The CDR3 region has the DNA TGTGCCTGGAGTCTCTCGGGGGGTGAAAAACTGTTTTTT. The chain couples TRBV30 to TRBJ1-4; the D gene is possibly TRBD1 (5 bases). CDR3 length equals 13 residues. CDR1 GTSNPN and CDR2 SVGIG come from the germline V gene (reference sequence). Trimming removed 2 bases from V and 7 bases from J, with 11 bases in between.

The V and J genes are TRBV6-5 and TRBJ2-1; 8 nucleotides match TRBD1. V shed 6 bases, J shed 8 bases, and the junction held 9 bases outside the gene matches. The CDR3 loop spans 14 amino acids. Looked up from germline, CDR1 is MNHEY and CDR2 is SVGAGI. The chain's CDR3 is CASRPLDRVDEQFF. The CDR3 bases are TGTGCCAGCAGGCCCTTGGACAGGGTTGATGAGCAGTTCTTC.

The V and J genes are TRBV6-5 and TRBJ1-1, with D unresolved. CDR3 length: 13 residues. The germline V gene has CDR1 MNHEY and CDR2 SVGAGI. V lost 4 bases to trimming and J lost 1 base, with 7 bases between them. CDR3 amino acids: CASSFSKNTEAFF. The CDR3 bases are TGTGCCAGCAGTTTCTCCAAGAACACTGAAGCTTTCTTT.

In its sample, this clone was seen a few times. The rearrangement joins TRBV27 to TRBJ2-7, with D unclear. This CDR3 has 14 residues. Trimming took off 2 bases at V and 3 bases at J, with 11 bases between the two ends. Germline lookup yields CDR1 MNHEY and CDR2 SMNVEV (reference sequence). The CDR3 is CASSLSGLNYEQYF. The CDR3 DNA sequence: TGTGCCAGCAGTTTAAGTGGGCTTAACTACGAGCAGTACTTC.